This TCR beta chain was sequenced during a study of TIL therapy for anti-PD-1-resistant metastatic lung cancer (dated by TCRdb to the early 2020s). Notes on the research overall: Tumors were collected before any PD-1/PD-L1 blockade, after which patients were given nivolumab, and patients who progressed were given lymphodepletion, an infusion of expanded TIL and IL-2. A median age of 54 years (range about 35-80) and a median tumor PD-L1 proportion score of about 5.4% were recorded among enrolled patients. The cohort was composed predominantly of lung adenocarcinoma, with several EGFR-mutant and two ALK-rearranged tumors included, and half of patients were identified as current or former smokers. A median non-synonymous tumor mutation burden of roughly 1.4 mutations per megabase was determined across the cohort by whole-exome sequencing. Clonotypes were tracked across tumor, expanded TIL product and serial blood samples by T cell receptor beta sequencing of tumor and peripheral blood.

CDR1 and CDR2 are drawn from the germline V gene: SGDLS, YYNGEE. The CDR3 sequence holds 13 residues, the cysteine and phenylalanine included. Only the CDR3 portion is preserved as DNA: 39 bases, with reading frame beginning at the first base. V ends up 3 bases short and J 7 bases short, with an unmatched junction base count of 4. The sample's time point, from its label and the paper: pre-treatment sample, taken before nivolumab and TIL therapy. Between October 2017 and early 2020, a dual-center phase I trial enrolled adults who had stage 4 NSCLC. Samples came from a single-arm, open-label phase I trial of tumor-infiltrating lymphocyte therapy with nivolumab in advanced non-small cell lung cancer. Blood mononuclear cells from EDTA tubes were isolated by Ficoll gradient, snap-frozen as pellets, and DNA was extracted with a Qiagen mini-prep kit. In regard to this clone: Its antigen specificity is not known. No base-level quality is on record; no much larger clone is a single base apart.

The immunoSEQ v3 hsTCRB kit was used to amplify TCR beta CDR3 regions from genomic DNA through bias-controlled multiplex PCR. TCR libraries were sequenced on an Illumina NextSeq 500 to about 2 million read pairs for survey level or roughly 4.5-6 million for deep level. Per the authors' processing: The immunoSEQ Analyzer software assigned V, D and J genes, filtered out non-productive sequences, and reported clonality. To compare repertoires between infused TIL and blood, productive Simpson clonality was used along with the Morisita overlap index of productive TRB rearrangements. For each clone in blood, the absolute clonotype count was estimated by multiplying the lymphocyte count by the CD3+ fraction and by the clone's productive frequency. As stored in TCRdb, this immuneACCESS dataset retains in-frame rearrangements with V and J assigned. A fraction of the clones does not appear; measured against another copy, unresolved V genes explain less than half of the discrepancy, and the remainder lacks a known reason. The V and J calls and the clone size are those of that table, but D and trimming were determined from the DNA. This sample is represented by tens of thousands of clones; roughly 66% of them were singletons. The ten biggest clones cover less than 8% of the sample.

On the study overall, not on this receptor specifically: The study protocol defined all tumor marker inferences as exploratory. Because the cohort was highly selected, with more treatment-naive, never-smoker and oncogene-addicted patients than is typical, generalizability is limited. Infused TIL clonotypes partially replaced the baseline peripheral repertoire then decayed over months, with no apparent association between persistence and response.

The chain employs TRBV9 and TRBJ2-1; the central 7 bases match TRBD2. This receptor was taken from a person between 25 and 79 years old with non-small cell lung cancer. This material consisted of blood, taken at baseline. The CDR3 protein is CASSAGLRNEQFF. The DNA reads TGTGCCAGCAGCGCGGGACTACGGAATGAGCAGTTCTTC.